The sequence of this TCR beta chain was determined in a study of identical twins. Whole-study results and caveats: There were fewer insertions in abundant cord blood beta clonotypes, but memory repertoires showed no such pattern. Conclusions were based on cross-sectional statistical analysis, without following the same donors.

TCRdb passed the 5' RACE reads through MiXCR, listing each CDR3 protein once. The sample yields around 530,000 distinct CDR3 sequences, around 15% seen once. Trimming stripped 2 bases from V and 4 bases from J, with 20 bases between. CDR1 and CDR2 (germline): SQVTM, ANQGSEA. CDR3 length: 16 amino acids. With respect to this clonotype: As yet, its antigen is unknown.

The same specimen was also included in a second study, on yellow fever vaccine responses in identical twins. Per that paper: As reported, the vaccine T cell response of twins seemed partly convergent and partly personalized.

V gene TRBV29-1 combines with J gene TRBJ1-1; TRBD1 might be the D (6 bases). This sequence originates from a young woman in good health. The sequenced material came from CD4+ T cells sorted from blood. The CDR3 protein is CSVETIRDMLSTEAFF. DNA for the CDR3: TGCAGCGTTGAAACCATCCGGGACATGCTATCCACTGAAGCTTTCTTT.